The 3 T cell receptor beta chains in this list originate from one sample, sequenced in a study of pediatric ulcerative colitis. The assay was immunoSEQ multiplex PCR, and TCRdb's table has in-frame clones only and misses some. Among about 60,000 clones, about 89% were seen once, and the ten largest hold nearly 1.5%. Sequencing was performed on blood. The origin of the receptors is a boy aged 10-17 years who was a control in a study of pediatric ulcerative colitis.

V gene TRBV2 combines with J gene TRBJ1-1; maybe TRBD1 (5 bases). The V end lost 6 bases, the J end lost 1 base, and 9 bases lay between the germline ends. Germline V CDR1 and CDR2: SNHLY, FYNNEI. This CDR3 has 13 residues. CDR3 nucleotides: TGTGCCAGCAGAGTAACAGGGAACACTGAAGCTTTCTTT. This encodes CASRVTGNTEAFF.

The chain combines TRBV6-1 with TRBJ1-5; D is undetermined. There are 14 residues in the CDR3. Germline V gives CDR1 MNHNS, CDR2 SASEGT. V was shortened by 1 base and J by 6 bases, with 10 bases between the two germline ends. The CDR3, as DNA: TGTGCCAGCAGTGAAGTAGATGAGGGTCAGCCCCAGCATTTT. Its protein is CASSEVDEGQPQHF.

This chain links TRBV6-5 with TRBJ1-2, with no clear D. The CDR3 length is 12 residues. Trimming stripped 2 bases from V and 8 bases from J, with 9 bases between. In germline, CDR1 is MNHEY, CDR2 SVGAGI. The CDR3 DNA reads TGTGCCAGCAGTTACCGTCCTGGCGGCTACACCTTC. This encodes CASSYRPGGYTF.